The source of this T cell receptor beta chain is a study of blood T cell repertoires in COVID-19. This table comes from immunoSEQ multiplex PCR, and its TCRdb copy is limited to in-frame clones, with some not included. The data show about 140,000 clones, with about four fifths seen just once and 5.5% held by the top ten. Source material: PBMCs or T cells enriched from blood (not recorded which). The TCR originated in a man between 35 and 55 years old with acute COVID-19.

This CDR3 reads CASSLWGDSENTGELFF. The CDR3 DNA reads as TGTGCCAGCAGTTTATGGGGCGACAGCGAGAACACCGGGGAGCTGTTTTTT. The genes are TRBV28 and TRBJ2-2; TRBD1 is a possible D gene (5 bases). This CDR3 contains 17 residues. Per germline, CDR1 MDHEN and CDR2 SYDVKM. Trimming removed 0 bases from V and 1 base from J, with 12 bases in between. The whole variable domain, remainder taken from reference TRBV28 and TRBJ2-2, is DVKVTQSSRYLVKRTGEKVFLECVQDMDHENMFWYRQDPGLGLRLIYFSYDVKMKEKGDIPEGYSVSREKKERFSLILESASTNQTSMYLCASSLWGDSENTGELFFGEGSRLTVL.